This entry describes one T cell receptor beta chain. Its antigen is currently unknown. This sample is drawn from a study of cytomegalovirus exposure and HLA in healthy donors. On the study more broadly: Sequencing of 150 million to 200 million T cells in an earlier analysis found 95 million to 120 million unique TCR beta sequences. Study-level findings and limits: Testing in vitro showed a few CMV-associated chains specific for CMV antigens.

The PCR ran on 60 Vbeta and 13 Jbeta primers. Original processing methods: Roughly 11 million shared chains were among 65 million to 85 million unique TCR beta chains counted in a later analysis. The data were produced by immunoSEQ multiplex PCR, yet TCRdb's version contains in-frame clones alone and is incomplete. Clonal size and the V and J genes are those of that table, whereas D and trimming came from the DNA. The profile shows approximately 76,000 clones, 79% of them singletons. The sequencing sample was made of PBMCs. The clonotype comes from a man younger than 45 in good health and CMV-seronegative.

CDR3 DNA: TGCGCCAGCAGCCGAGGGGGCTACGACGAGCAGTACTTC. As protein: CASSRGGYDEQYF. The chain links TRBV5-1 to TRBJ2-7; 7 bases map to TRBD1. The V segment lost 4 bases and the J segment 5 bases; nucleotides outside the gene matches: 6. CDR3 length equals 13 residues. Germline lookup yields CDR1 SGHRS and CDR2 YFSETQ.